A single sample gave rise to the 6 T cell receptor beta chains below, sequenced in a study of T-cell reconstitution after alpha-beta-depleted transplantation in children. The TCRbeta library was prepared with unique molecular identifiers. TCRdb processed the PCR reads anew with MiXCR; each CDR3 protein has one entry. The profile covers roughly 100,000 distinct CDR3 sequences, with 6.5% to 8.5% appearing a single time and more than 6.5% taken by the ten largest. The source material was PBMCs from the stem cell graft donor, sampled from the stem cell graft. These receptors all stem from a human donor who donated a stem cell graft to a child with congenital amegakaryocytic thrombocytopenia.

This clonotype came up many times. The chain is built from TRBV7-9 and TRBJ2-5, with D possibly being TRBD2 (6 bases). The CDR3 contains 14 residues. Germline V gene sequence: CDR1 SEHNR, CDR2 FQNEAQ (reference sequence). V lost 5 bases and J 7 bases, leaving 17 bases between the germline ends. CDR3 nucleotides: TGTGCCAGCAGCCCCCGGGAGCTCGGGGGGACCCAGTACTTC. Amino acids: CASSPRELGGTQYF.

This clonotype was detected ten times or more. The chain is built from TRBV2 and TRBJ2-5, with TRBD1 matching 9 bases. This CDR3 is 13 amino acids long. Germline values: CDR1 SNHLY, CDR2 FYNNEI. With V trimmed by 6 bases and J by 3 bases, 2 bases remained unmatched. The CDR3 coding sequence is TGTGCCAGCAGAGGGACAGGGAAAGAGACCCAGTACTTC. Translated, it gives CASRGTGKETQYF.

The sample holds many counts of this clonotype. The gene calls are TRBV20-1 and TRBJ2-5; the D is unclear. V shed 3 bases and J shed 4 bases, with 6 bases lying between them. The CDR3 has 11 amino acids. Germline V CDR1 and CDR2: DFQATT, SNEGSKA (reference sequence). CDR3 DNA sequence: TGCAGTGCTAGCGGATCAGAGACCCAGTACTTC. Protein product: CSASGSETQYF.

This clonotype was detected ten times or more. The chain links TRBV4-3 to TRBJ2-1, with no clear D. This CDR3 spans 14 amino acids. Deletions cut 0 bases from V and 3 bases from J, with 6 bases between. Germline loops: CDR1 LGHNA, CDR2 YSLEER. The CDR3, as DNA: TGCGCCAGCAGCCAAGACCCCAGCTACAATGAGCAGTTCTTC. This encodes CASSQDPSYNEQFF.

This clonotype was counted at least ten times. This chain connects TRBV7-8 to TRBJ1-5; D not certain. The germline gives CDR1 SGHVS, CDR2 FQNEAQ. The CDR3 sequence is 13 residues long. Trimming stripped 5 bases from V and 0 bases from J, with 5 bases between. The CDR3 DNA reads TGTGCCAGCAGCCCAATTAGCAATCAGCCCCAGCATTTT. Protein sequence: CASSPISNQPQHF.

The chain is built from TRBV20-1 and TRBJ1-2; D is undetermined. The CDR3 runs to 11 residues. V was clipped by 6 bases and J by 8 bases, with 13 bases between them. CDR1 DFQATT and CDR2 SNEGSKA come from the germline V gene (reference sequence). CDR3 in amino acids: CSAGGLKGYTF. CDR3 nucleotides: TGCAGTGCCGGAGGGTTAAAGGGCTACACCTTC.